The sequence of this T cell receptor beta chain was determined in a study of T cell responses to AZD1222 COVID-19 vaccine. General observations from the study: Spike-specific TCR breadth and depth rose after two AZD1222 doses. Among vaccine-associated CD4 TCRs, coverage spanned spike, with dominance at 160-218 and 743-854. Donors were largely white British and mainly female; clonal diversity was possibly underestimated. Nearly half of spike-specific TCRs reportedly go after variant regions that carry no mutations.

In regard to this clone: No antigen is known for it.

The table came from immunoSEQ multiplex PCR; TCRdb's copy has only in-frame clones and leaves some out. This table has 150,000 to 200,000 clones, 92% appearing once. The receptor was isolated from an adult who received the AZD1222 COVID-19 vaccine. The sample consisted of peripheral blood, taken 28 days after the second AZD1222 dose.

The DNA for the CDR3 is TGTGCCAGTAGTAACCCCGGGAGGGGAACTTCCTACGAGCAGTACTTC. Protein sequence: CASSNPGRGTSYEQYF. The chain recombines TRBV19 with TRBJ2-7, with 8 bases that match TRBD2. Germline values: CDR1 LNHDA, CDR2 SQIVND (reference sequence). V lost 4 bases and J lost 1; bases outside the gene matches: 9. The CDR3 length is 16 residues.